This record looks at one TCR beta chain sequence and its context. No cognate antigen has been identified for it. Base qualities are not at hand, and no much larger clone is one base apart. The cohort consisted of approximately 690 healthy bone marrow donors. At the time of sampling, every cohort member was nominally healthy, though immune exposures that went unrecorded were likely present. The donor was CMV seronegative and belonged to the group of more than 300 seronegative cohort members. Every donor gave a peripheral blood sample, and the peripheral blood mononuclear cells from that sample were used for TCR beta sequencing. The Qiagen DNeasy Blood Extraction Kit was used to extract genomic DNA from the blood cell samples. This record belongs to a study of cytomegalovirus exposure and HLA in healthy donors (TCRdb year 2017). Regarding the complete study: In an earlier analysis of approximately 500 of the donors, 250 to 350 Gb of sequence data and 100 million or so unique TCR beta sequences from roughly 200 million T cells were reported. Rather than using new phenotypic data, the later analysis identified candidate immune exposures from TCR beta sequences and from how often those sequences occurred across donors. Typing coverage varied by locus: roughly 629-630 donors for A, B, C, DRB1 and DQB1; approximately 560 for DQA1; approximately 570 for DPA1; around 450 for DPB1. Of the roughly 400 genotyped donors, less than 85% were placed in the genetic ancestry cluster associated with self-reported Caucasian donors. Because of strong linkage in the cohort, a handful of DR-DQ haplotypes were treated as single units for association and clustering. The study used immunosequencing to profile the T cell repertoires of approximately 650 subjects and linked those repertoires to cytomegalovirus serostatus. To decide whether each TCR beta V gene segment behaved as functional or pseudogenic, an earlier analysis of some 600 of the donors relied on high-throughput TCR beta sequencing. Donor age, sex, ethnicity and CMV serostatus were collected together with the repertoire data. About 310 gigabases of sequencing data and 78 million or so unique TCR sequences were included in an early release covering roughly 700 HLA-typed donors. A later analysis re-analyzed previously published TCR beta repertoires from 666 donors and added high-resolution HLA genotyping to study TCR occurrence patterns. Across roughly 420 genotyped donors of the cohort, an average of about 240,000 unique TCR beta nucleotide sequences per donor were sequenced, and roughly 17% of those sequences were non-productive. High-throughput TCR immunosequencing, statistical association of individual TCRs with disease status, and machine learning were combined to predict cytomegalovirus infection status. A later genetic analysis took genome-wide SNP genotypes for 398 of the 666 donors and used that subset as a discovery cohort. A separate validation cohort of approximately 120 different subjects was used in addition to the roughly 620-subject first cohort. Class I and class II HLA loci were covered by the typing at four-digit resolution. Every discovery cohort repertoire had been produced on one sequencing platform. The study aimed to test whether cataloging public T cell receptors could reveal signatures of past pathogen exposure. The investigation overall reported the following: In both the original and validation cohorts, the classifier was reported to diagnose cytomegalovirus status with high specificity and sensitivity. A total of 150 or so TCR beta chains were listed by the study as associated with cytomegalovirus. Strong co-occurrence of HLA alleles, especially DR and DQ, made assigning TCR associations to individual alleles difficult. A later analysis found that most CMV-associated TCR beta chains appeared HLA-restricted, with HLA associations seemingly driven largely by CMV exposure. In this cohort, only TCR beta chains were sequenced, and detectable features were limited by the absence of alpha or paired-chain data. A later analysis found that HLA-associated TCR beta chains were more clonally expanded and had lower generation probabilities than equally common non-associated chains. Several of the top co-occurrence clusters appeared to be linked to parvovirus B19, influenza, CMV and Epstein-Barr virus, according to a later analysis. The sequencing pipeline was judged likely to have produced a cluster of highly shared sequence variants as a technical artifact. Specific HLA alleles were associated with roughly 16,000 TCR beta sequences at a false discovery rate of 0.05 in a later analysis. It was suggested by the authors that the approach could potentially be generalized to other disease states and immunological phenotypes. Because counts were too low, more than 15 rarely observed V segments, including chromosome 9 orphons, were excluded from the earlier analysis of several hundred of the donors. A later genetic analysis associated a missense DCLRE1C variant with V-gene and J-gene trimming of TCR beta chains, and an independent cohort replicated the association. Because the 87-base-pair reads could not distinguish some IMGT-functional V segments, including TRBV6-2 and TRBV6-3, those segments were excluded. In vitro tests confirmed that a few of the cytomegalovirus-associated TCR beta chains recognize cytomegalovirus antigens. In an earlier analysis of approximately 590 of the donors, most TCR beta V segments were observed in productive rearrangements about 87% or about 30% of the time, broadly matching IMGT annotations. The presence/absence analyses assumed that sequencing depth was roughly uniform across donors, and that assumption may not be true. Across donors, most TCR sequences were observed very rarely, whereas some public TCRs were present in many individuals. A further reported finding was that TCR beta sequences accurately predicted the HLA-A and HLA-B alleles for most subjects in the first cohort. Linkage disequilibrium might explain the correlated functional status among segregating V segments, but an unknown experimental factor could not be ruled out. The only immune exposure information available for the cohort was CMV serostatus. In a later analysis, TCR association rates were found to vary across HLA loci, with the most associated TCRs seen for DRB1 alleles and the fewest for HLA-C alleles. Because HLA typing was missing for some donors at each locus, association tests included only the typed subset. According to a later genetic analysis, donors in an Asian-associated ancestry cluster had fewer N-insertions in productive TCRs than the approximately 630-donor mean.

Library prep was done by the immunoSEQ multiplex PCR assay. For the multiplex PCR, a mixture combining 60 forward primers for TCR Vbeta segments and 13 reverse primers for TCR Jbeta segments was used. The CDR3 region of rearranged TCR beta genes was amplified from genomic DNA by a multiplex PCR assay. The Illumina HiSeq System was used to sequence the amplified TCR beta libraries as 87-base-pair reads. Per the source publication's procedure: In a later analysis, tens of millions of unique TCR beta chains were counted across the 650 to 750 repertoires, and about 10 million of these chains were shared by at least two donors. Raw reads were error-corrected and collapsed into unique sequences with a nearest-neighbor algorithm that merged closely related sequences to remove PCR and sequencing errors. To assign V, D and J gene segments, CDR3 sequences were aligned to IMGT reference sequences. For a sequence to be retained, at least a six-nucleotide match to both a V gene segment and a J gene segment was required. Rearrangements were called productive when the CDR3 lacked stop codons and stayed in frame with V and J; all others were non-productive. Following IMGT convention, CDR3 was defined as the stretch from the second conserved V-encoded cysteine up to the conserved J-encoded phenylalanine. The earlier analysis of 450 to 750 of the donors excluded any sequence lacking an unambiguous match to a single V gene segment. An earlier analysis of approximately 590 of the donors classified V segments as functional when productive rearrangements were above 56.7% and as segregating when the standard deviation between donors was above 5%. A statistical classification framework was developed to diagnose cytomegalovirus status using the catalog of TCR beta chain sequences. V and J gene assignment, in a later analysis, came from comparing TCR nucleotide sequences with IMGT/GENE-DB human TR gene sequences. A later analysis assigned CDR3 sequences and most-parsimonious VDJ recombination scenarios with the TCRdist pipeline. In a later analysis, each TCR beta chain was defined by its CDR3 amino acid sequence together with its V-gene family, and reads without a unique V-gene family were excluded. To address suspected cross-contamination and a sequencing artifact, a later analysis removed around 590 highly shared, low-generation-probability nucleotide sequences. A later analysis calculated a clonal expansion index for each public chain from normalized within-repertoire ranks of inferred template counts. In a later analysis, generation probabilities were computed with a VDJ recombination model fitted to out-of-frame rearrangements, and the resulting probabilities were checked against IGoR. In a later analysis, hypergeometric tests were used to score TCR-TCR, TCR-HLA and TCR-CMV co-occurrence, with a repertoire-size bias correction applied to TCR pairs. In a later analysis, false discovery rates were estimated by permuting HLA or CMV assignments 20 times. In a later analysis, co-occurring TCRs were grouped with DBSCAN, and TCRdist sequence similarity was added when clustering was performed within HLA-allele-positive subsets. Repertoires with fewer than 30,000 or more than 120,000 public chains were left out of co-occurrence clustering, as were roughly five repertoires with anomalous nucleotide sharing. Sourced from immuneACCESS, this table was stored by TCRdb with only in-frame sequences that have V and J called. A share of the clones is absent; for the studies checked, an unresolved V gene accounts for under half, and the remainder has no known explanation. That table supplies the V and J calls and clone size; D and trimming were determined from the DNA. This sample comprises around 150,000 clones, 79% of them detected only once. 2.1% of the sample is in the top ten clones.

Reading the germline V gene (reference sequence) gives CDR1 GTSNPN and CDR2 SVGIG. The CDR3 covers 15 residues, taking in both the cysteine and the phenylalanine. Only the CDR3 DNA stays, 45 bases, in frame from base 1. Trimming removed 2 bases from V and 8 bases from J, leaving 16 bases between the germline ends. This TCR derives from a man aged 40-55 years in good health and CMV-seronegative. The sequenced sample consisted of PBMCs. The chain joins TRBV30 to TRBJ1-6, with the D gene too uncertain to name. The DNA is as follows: TGTGCCTGGAGTAAGCTTGAGATAGCCGATTCACCCCTCCACTTT. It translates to CAWSKLEIADSPLHF.